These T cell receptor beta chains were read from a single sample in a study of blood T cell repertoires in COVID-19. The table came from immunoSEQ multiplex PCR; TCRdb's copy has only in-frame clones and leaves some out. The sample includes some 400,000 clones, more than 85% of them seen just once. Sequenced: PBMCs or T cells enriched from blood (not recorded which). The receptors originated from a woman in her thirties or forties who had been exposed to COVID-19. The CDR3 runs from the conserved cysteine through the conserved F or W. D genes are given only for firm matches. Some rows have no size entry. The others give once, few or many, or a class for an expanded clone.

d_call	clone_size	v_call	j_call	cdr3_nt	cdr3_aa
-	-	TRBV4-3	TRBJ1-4	TGCGCCAGCAGCCAATTAGGTGGTTTCACGGCAGGCGGGAATGAAAAACTGTTTTTT	CASSQLGGFTAGGNEKLFF
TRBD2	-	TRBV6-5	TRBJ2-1	TGTGCCAGCAGCGGGACTAGCGGGGGCTATGAGCAGTTCTTC	CASSGTSGGYEQFF
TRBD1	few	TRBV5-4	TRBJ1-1	TGTGCCAGCAGCCAGGGGGACAGGCTGAACACTGAAGCTTTCTTT	CASSQGDRLNTEAFF
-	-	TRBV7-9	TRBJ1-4	TGTGCCAGCAGCATGATCGGACAGGAAAAACTGTTTTTT	CASSMIGQEKLFF
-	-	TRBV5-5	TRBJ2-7	TGTGCCAGCAGCTTCTACAGCACCTACGAGCAGTACTTC	CASSFYSTYEQYF
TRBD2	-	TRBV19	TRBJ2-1	TGTGCCAGTAGGGTACTAGCGGAAGGAAATGAGCAGTTCTTC	CASRVLAEGNEQFF
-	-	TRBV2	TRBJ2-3	TGTGCCAGCTCCCCGGCCGGGGGACTGTATGCAGATACGCAGTATTTT	CASSPAGGLYADTQYF
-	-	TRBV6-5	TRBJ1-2	TGTGCCAGCACCTTGGGTGGGAGCAACTATGGCTACACCTTC	CASTLGGSNYGYTF
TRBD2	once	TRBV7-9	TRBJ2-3	TGTGCCAGCAGCTCTAGCGGGAGGTCCACAGATACGCAGTATTTT	CASSSSGRSTDTQYF
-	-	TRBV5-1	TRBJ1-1	TGCGCCAGCAGCTTGGGGGGACTAATGAACACTGAAGCTTTCTTT	CASSLGGLMNTEAFF
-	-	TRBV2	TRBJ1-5	TGTGCCAGCAGTGGAGGAACCTATAGCAATCAGCCCCAGCATTTT	CASSGGTYSNQPQHF
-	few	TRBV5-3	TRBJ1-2	TGTGCCAGAAGCTTGAGGCAGGGTAGTGTTGGCTACACCTTC	CARSLRQGSVGYTF
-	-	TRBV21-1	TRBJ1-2	TGTGCCAGAACAGGGTTGGGGGGCTACACCTTC	CARTGLGGYTF
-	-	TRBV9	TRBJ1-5	TGTGCCAGCAGCGTAGAAGACAGTAAAAATCAGCCCCAGCATTTT	CASSVEDSKNQPQHF
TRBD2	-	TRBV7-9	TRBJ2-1	TGTGCCAGCAGCTTAGTTATGGGGACTAGGTATGAGCAGTTCTTC	CASSLVMGTRYEQFF
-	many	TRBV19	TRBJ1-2	TGTGCCAGTAGTATGATGGAGGGTTGGAACTATGGCTACACCTTC	CASSMMEGWNYGYTF
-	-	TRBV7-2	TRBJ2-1	TGTGCCAGCAGCCCGGAGGCGACGTCCTACAATGAGCAGTTCTTC	CASSPEATSYNEQFF
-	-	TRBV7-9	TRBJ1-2	TGTGCCAGCAGCTTAGCGACCCAGGGTGGCAACTATGGCTACACCTTC	CASSLATQGGNYGYTF
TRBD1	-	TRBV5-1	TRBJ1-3	TGCGCCAGCAGCTCAGGGGGGTCTGGAAACACCATATATTTT	CASSSGGSGNTIYF
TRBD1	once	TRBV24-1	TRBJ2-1	TGTGCCACCAGGGACGACAGGGATGATGAGCAGTTCTTC	CATRDDRDDEQFF
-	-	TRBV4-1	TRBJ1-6	TGCGCCAGCAGCCAAGATCGGACAATGAGGAGCTCACCCCTCCACTTT	CASSQDRTMRSSPLHF
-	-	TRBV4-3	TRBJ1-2	TGCGCCAGCAGCCAGAGGACGGGAGACTATGGCTACACCTTC	CASSQRTGDYGYTF
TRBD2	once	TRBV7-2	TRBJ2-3	TGTGCCAGCAGCTTAGCTCTAGCGGGGAGGGATACGCAGTATTTT	CASSLALAGRDTQYF
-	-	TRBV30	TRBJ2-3	TGTGCCTGGAGTACGACAGGTGATACGCAGTATTTT	CAWSTTGDTQYF
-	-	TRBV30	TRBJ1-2	TGTGCCTGGAAGGAGGCAACTAACTATGGCTACACCTTC	CAWKEATNYGYTF
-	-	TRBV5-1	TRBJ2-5	TGCGCCAGCAGTCCGGAGTGGCTACAAGAGACCCAGTACTTC	CASSPEWLQETQYF
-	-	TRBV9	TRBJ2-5	TGTGCCAGCAGCGGCGACAGGGGAGGGGAGGAGACCCAGTACTTC	CASSGDRGGEETQYF
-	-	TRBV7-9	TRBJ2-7	TGTGCCAGCAGCCAGGGGTTCGGAGAGCAGTACTTC	CASSQGFGEQYF
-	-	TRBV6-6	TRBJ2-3	TGTGCCAGCAGTGGGCGGGTGGGAGAGGTCTCAGATACGCAGTATTTT	CASSGRVGEVSDTQYF
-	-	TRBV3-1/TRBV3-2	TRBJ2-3	TGTGCCAGCAGCCGACGGTGGGGGGGCAGGACGGGAACAGATACGCAGTATTTT	CASSRRWGGRTGTDTQYF
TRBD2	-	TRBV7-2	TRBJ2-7	TGTGCCAGCAGCCTCGGACTAGCGGGAGGCTACGAGCAGTACTTC	CASSLGLAGGYEQYF
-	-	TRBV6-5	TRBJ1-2	TGTGCCAGCAGACGCCAGGGGAAAGCTAACTATGGCTACACCTTC	CASRRQGKANYGYTF
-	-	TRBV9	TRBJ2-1	TGTGCCAGCAGCGTAAGCCAAGAGCAGTTCTTC	CASSVSQEQFF
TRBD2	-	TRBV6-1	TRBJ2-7	TGTGCCAGCAGTGAAAGAGCGGGAGGGCCGGGAGAGCAGTACTTC	CASSERAGGPGEQYF
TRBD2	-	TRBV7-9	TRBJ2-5	TGTGCCAGCATTTCCCCTTCAAGCGGGAGGGCCCTCCAAGAGACCCAGTACTTC	CASISPSSGRALQETQYF